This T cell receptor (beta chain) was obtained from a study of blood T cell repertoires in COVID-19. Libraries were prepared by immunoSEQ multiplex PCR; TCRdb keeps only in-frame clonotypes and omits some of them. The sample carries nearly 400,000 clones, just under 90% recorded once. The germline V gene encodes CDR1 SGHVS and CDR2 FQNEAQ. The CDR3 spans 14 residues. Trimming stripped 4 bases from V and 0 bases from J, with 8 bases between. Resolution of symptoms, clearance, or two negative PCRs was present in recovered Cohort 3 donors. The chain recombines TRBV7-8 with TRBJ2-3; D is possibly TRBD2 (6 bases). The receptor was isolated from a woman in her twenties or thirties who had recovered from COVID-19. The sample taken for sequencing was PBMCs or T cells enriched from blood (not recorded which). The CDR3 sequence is CASSYGTSTDTQYF. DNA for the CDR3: TGTGCCAGCAGCTACGGGACTAGCACAGATACGCAGTATTTT.